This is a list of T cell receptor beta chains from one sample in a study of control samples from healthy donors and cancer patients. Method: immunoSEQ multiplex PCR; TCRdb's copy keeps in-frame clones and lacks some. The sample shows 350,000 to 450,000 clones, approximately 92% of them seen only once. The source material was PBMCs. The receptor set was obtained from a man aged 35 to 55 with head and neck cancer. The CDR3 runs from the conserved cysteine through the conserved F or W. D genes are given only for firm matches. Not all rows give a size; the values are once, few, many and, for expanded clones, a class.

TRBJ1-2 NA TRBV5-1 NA CASTRDPEADRLSF TGCGCCAGCACTCGTGATCCAGAGGCGGATCGTCTTTCCTTC
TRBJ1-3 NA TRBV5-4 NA CASSPGSSGNTIYF TGTGCCAGCAGCCCGGGAAGCTCTGGAAACACCATATATTTT
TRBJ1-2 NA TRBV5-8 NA CASSLGGGPYGYTF TGTGCCAGCAGCTTGGGTGGGGGCCCCTATGGCTACACCTTC
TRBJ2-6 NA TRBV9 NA CASSTYRVSGANVLTF TGTGCCAGCAGCACTTACAGGGTTTCTGGGGCCAACGTCCTGACTTTC
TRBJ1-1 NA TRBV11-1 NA CASSWEYTEAFF TGTGCCAGCAGCTGGGAGTACACTGAAGCTTTCTTT
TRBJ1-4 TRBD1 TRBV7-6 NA CASSLVQGANEKLFF TGTGCCAGCAGCTTAGTACAGGGGGCTAATGAAAAACTGTTTTTT
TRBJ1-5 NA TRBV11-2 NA CASSLAPTANQPQHF TGTGCCAGCAGCTTAGCCCCGACAGCCAATCAGCCCCAGCATTTT
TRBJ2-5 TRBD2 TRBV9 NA CASSAPLLAGGYQETQYF TGTGCCAGCAGCGCTCCCCTTCTAGCGGGAGGTTATCAAGAGACCCAGTACTTC
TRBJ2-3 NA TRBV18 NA CASSPIQLSSTDTQYF TGTGCCAGCTCACCAATCCAACTCTCGAGCACAGATACGCAGTATTTT
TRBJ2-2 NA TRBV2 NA CASSVTRPNTGELFF TGTGCCAGCAGTGTCACTAGACCGAACACCGGGGAGCTGTTTTTT
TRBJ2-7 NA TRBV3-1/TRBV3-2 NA CASSRGTGGEQYF TGTGCCAGCAGCCGGGGGACTGGCGGCGAGCAGTACTTC
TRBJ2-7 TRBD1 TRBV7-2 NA CASSRWGTVGYEQYF TGTGCCAGCAGCCGGTGGGGGACAGTTGGCTACGAGCAGTACTTC
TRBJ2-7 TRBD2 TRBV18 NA CASSPNSGRAIYEQYF TGTGCCAGCTCACCAAATAGCGGGAGGGCCATATACGAGCAGTACTTC
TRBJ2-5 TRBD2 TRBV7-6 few CASSLSGVVETQYF TGTGCCAGCAGCTTAAGCGGGGTCGTAGAGACCCAGTACTTC
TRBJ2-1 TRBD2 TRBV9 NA CASSVSRSGGAPYNEQFF TGTGCCAGCAGCGTCTCTCGGAGCGGGGGGGCCCCCTACAATGAGCAGTTCTTC
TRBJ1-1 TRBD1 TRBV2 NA CASSDEGRGAGAFF TGTGCCAGCAGTGATGAGGGCAGGGGGGCTGGCGCTTTCTTT
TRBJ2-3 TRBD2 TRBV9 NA CASSEGGGGRTDTQYF TGTGCCAGCAGCGAGGGAGGCGGGGGGCGCACAGATACGCAGTATTTT
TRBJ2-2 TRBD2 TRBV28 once CASSLSSGRRENTGELFF TGTGCCAGCAGTTTGTCTAGCGGGAGGAGAGAGAACACCGGGGAGCTGTTTTTT
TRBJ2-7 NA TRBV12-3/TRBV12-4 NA CASNRGQHNEQYF TGTGCCAGCAACCGGGGCCAACATAACGAGCAGTACTTC
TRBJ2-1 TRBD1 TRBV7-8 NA CASSLAPAGTGSNEQFF TGTGCCAGCAGCTTAGCTCCGGCCGGGACAGGGTCCAATGAGCAGTTCTTC
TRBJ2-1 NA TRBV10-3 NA CAISEGTPNYNEQFF TGTGCCATCAGTGAGGGGACACCAAATTACAATGAGCAGTTCTTC
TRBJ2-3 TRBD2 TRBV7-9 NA CASSSTQISGGTDTQYF TGTGCCAGCAGCTCCACCCAAATTAGCGGGGGGACAGATACGCAGTATTTT
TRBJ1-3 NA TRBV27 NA CASSLSGVSGNTIYF TGTGCCAGCAGTTTATCGGGCGTCTCTGGAAACACCATATATTTT
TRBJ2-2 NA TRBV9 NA CASSPQAGELFF TGTGCCAGCAGCCCCCAAGCCGGGGAGCTGTTTTTT
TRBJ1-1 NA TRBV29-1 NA CSVVGPGSNTEAFF TGCAGCGTTGTAGGTCCAGGATCGAACACTGAAGCTTTCTTT
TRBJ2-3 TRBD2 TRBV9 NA CASTPGRASDTQYF TGTGCCAGCACCCCGGGGAGGGCCTCAGATACGCAGTATTTT
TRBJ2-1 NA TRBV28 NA CASTRQTGARRQFF TGTGCCAGCACTCGACAGACCGGGGCCCGTCGGCAGTTCTTC
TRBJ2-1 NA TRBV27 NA CASSLPGGINEQFF TGTGCCAGCAGTTTACCCGGCGGGATCAATGAGCAGTTCTTC
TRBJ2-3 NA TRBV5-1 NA CASANRPGVADTQYF TGCGCCAGCGCGAATCGGCCAGGGGTTGCAGATACGCAGTATTTT